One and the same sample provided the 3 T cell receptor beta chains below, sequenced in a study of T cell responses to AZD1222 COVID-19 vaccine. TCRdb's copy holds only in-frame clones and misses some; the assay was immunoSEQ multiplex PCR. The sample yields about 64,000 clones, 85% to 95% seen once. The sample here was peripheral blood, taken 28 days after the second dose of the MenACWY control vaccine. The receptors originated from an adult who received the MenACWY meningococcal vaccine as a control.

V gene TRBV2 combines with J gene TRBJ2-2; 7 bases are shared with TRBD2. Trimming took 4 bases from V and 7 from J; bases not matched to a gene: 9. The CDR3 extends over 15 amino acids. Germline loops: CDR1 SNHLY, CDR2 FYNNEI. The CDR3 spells CASSGREASGGELFF. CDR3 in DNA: TGTGCCAGCAGTGGACGGGAGGCCTCTGGCGGGGAGCTGTTTTTT.

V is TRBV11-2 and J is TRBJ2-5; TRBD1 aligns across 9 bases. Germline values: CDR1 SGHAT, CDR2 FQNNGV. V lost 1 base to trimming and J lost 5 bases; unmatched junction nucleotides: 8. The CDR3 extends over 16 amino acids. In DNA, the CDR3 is TGTGCCAGCAGCTTAGTTACGGGGACAGGGCGGGAGACCCAGTACTTC. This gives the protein CASSLVTGTGRETQYF. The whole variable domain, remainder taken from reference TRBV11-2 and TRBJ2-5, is EAGVAQSPRYKIIEKRQSVAFWCNPISGHATLYWYQQILGQGPKLLIQFQNNGVVDDSQLPKDRFSAERLKGVDSTLKIQPAKLEDSAVYLCASSLVTGTGRETQYFGPGTRLLVL.

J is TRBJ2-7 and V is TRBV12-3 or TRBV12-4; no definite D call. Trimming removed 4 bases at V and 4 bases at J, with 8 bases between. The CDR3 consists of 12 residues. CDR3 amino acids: CASSSPKYEQYF. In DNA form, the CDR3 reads TGTGCCAGCAGTTCCCCTAAATACGAGCAGTACTTC.